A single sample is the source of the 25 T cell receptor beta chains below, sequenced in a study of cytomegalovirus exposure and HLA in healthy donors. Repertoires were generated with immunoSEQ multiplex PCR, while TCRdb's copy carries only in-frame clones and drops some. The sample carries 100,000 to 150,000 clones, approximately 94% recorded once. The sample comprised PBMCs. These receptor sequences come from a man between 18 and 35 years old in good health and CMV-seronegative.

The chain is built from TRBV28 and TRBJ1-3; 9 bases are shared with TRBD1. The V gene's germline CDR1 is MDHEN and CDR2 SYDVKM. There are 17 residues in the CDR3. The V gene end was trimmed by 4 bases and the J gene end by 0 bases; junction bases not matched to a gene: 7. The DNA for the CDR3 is TGTGCCAGCAGTTCAACCGGGACAGGGCTCTCTGGAAACACCATATATTTT. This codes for CASSSTGTGLSGNTIYF. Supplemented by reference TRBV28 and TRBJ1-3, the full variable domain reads DVKVTQSSRYLVKRTGEKVFLECVQDMDHENMFWYRQDPGLGLRLIYFSYDVKMKEKGDIPEGYSVSREKKERFSLILESASTNQTSMYLCASSSTGTGLSGNTIYFGEGSWLTVV.

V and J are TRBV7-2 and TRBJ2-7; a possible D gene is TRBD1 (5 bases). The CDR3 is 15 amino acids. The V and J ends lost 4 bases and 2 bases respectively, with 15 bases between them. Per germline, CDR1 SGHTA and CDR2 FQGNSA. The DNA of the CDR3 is TGTGCCAGCAGCTCCCCCTGGGGCAGTACCTACGAGCAGTACTTC. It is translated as CASSSPWGSTYEQYF.

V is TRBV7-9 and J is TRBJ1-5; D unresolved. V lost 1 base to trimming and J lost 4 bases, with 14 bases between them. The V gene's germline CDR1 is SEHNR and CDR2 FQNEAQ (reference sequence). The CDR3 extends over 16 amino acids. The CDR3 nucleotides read TGTGCCAGCAGCTTAGACTACCTGGAGCCAAATCAGCCCCAGCATTTT. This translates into CASSLDYLEPNQPQHF.

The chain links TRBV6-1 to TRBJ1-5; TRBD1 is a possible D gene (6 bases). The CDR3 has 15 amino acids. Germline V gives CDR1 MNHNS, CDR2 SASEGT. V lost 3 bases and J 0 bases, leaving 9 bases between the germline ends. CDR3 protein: CASSERGISNQPQHF. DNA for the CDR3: TGTGCCAGCAGTGAGAGGGGGATTAGCAATCAGCCCCAGCATTTT.

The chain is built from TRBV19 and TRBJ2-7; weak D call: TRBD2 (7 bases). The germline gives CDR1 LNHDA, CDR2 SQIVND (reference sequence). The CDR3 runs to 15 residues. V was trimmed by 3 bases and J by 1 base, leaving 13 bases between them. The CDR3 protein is CASSMKGGGSYEQYF. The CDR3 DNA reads TGTGCCAGTAGTATGAAGGGAGGGGGTTCCTACGAGCAGTACTTC.

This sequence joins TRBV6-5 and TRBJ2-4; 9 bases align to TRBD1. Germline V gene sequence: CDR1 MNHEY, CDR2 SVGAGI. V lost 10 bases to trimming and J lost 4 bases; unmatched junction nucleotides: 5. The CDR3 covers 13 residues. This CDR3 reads CAISDRGKNIQYF. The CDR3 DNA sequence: TGTGCCATCTCCGACAGGGGGAAAAACATTCAGTACTTC.

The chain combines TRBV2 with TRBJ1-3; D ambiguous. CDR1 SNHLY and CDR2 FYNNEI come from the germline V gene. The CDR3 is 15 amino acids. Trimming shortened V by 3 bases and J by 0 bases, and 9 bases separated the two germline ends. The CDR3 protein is CASSERQYSGNTIYF. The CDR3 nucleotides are TGTGCCAGCAGTGAGAGGCAGTACTCTGGAAACACCATATATTTT.

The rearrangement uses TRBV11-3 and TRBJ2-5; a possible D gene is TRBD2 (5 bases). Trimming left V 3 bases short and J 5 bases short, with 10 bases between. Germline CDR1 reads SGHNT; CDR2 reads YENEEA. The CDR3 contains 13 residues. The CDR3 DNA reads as TGTGCCAGCAGCTTCTCTAGCCGCGAGACCCAGTACTTC. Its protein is CASSFSSRETQYF.

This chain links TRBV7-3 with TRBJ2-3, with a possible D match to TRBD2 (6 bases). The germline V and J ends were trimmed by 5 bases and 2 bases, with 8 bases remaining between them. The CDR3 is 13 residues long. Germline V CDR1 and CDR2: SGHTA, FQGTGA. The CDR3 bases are TGTGCCAGCAGCCTGGACTACACAGATACGCAGTATTTT. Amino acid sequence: CASSLDYTDTQYF.

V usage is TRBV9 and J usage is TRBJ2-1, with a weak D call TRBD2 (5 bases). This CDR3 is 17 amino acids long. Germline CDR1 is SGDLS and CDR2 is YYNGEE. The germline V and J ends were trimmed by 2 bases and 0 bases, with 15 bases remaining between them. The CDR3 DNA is TGTGCCAGCAGCGTTGGAGATAGCGCCCTCTCCTACAATGAGCAGTTCTTC. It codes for CASSVGDSALSYNEQFF.

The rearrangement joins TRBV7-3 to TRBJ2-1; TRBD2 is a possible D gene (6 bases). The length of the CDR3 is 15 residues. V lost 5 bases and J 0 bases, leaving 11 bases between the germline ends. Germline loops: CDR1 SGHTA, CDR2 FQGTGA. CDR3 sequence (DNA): TGTGCCAGCAGCCCTGCGGGAAACTCCTACAATGAGCAGTTCTTC. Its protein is CASSPAGNSYNEQFF.

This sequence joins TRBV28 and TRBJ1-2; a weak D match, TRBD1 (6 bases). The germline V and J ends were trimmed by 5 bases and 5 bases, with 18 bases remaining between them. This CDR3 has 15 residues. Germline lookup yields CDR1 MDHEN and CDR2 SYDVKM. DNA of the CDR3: TGTGCCAGCAGTCCAACCCTCCAGGGGCCGTATGGCTACACCTTC. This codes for CASSPTLQGPYGYTF.

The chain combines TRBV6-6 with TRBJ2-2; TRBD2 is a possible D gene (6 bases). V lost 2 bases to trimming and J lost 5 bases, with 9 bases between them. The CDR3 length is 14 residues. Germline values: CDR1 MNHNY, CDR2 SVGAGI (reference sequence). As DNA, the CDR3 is TGTGCCAGCAGTTACCCGGGAGCGACCGGGGAGCTGTTTTTT. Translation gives CASSYPGATGELFF.

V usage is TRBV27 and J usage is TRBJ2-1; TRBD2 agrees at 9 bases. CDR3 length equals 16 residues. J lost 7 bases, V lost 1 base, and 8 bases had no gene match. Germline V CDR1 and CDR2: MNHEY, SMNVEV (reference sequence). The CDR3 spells CASSLFLAGAGNEQFF. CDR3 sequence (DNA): TGTGCCAGCAGTTTATTCTTAGCGGGAGCGGGTAATGAGCAGTTCTTC.

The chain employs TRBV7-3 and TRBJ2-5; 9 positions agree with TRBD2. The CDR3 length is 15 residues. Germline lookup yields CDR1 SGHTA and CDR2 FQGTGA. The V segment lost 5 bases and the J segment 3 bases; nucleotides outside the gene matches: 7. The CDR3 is CASSQTTSGEETQYF. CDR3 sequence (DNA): TGTGCCAGCAGCCAAACGACTAGCGGAGAAGAGACCCAGTACTTC.

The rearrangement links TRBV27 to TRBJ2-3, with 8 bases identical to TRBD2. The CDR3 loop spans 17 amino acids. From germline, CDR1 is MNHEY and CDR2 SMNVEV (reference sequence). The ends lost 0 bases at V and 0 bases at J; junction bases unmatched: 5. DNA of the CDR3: TGTGCCAGCAGTTTATCCAAGACTAGCGTCAGCACAGATACGCAGTATTTT. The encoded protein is CASSLSKTSVSTDTQYF.

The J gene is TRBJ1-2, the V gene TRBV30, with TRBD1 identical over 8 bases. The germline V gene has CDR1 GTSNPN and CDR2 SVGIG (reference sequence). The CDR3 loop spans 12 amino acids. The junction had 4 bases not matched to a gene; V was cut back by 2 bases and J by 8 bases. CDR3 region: CAWSRTGKGYTF. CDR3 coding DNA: TGTGCCTGGAGTCGGACAGGGAAGGGCTACACCTTC.

CDR3 sequence (DNA): TGTGCCAGCCTTCGGAGCTCCGCTCGAGAAGCTTTCTTT. It is translated as CASLRSSAREAFF. This rearrangement joins TRBV28 to TRBJ1-1; D not certain. Germline CDR1 reads MDHEN; CDR2 reads SYDVKM. The CDR3 runs 13 residues. Trimming cost V 8 bases and J 8 bases, with 18 bases left between them.

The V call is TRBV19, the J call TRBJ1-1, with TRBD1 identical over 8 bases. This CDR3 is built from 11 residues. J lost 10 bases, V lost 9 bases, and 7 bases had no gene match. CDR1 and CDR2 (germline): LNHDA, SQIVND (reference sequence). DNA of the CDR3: TGTGCCAGCGGACAGGGATGGCGAGCTTTCTTT. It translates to CASGQGWRAFF.

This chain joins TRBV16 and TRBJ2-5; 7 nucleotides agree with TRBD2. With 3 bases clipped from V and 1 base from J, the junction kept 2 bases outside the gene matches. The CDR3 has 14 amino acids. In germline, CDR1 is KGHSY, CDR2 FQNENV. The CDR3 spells CASSQGTTQETQYF. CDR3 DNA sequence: TGTGCCAGCAGCCAGGGGACTACCCAAGAGACCCAGTACTTC.

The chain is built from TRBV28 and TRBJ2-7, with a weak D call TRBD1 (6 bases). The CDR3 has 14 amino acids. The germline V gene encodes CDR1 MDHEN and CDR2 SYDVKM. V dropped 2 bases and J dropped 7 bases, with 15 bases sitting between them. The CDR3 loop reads CASSLPPAGEEQYF. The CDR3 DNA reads TGTGCCAGCAGTTTACCACCCGCAGGGGAGGAGCAGTACTTC.

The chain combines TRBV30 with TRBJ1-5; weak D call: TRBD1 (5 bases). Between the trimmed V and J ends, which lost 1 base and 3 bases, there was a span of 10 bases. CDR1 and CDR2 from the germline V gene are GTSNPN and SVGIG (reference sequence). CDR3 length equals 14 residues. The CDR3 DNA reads TGTGCCTGGAGTGCAGGGTATAACAATCAGCCCCAGCATTTT. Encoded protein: CAWSAGYNNQPQHF.

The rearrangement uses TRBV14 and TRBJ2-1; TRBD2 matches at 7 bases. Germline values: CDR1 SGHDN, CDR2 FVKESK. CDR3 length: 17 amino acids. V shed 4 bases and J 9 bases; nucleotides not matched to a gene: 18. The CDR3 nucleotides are TGTGCCAGCAGCCTGATGGCACTAGCGTCTGGAGGGTTTGAGCAGTTCTTC. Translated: CASSLMALASGGFEQFF.

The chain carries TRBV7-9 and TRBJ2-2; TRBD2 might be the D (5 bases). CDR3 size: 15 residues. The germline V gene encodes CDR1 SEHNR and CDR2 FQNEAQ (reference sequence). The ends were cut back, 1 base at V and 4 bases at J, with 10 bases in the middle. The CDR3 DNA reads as TGTGCCAGCAGCTTAGTCCGGGATCTCACCGGGGAGCTGTTTTTT. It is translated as CASSLVRDLTGELFF. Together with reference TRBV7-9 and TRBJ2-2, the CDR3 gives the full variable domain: DTGVSQNPRHKITKRGQNVTFRCDPISEHNRLYWYRQTLGQGPEFLTYFQNEAQLEKSRLLSDRFSAERPKGSFSTLEIQRTEQGDSAMYLCASSLVRDLTGELFFGEGSRLTVL.

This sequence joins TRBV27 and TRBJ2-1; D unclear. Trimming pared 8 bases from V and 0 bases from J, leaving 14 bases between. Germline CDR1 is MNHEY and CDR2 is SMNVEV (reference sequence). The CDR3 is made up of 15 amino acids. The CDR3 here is CASLLSSSSYNEQFF. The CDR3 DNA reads TGTGCCAGCTTGTTGTCTTCGAGCTCCTACAATGAGCAGTTCTTC.